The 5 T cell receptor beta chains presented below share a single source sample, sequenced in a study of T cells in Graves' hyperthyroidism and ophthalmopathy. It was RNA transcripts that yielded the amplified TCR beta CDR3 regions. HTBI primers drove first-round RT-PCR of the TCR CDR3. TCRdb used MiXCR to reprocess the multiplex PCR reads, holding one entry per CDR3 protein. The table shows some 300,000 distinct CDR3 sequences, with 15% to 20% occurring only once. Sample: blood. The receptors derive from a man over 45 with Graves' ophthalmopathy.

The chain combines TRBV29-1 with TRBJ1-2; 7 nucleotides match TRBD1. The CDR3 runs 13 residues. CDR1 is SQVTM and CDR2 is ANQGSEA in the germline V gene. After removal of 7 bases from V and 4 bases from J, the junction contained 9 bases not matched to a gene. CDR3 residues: CSAATGTAYGYTF. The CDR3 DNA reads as TGCAGCGCCGCCACCGGGACAGCCTATGGCTACACCTTC.

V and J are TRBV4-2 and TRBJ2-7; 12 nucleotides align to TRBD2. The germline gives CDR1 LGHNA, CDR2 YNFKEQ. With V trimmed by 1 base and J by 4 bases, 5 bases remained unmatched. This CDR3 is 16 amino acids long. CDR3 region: CASSQASGGVWYEQYF. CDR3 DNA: TGTGCCAGCAGCCAAGCTAGCGGGGGGGTGTGGTACGAGCAGTACTTC.

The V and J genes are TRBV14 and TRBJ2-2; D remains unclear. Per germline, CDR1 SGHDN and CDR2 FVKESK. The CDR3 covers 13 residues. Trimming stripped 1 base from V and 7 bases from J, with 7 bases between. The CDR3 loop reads CASSQVLGGELFF. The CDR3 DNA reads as TGTGCCAGCAGCCAAGTATTGGGCGGGGAGCTGTTTTTT.

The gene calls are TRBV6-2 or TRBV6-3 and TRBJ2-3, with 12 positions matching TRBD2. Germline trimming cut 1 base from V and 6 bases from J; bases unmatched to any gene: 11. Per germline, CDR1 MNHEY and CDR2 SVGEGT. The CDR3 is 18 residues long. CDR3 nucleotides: TGTGCCAGCAGTTACTGGTCCCTAGCGGGAGGGCCATCGGATACGCAGTATTTT. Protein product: CASSYWSLAGGPSDTQYF.

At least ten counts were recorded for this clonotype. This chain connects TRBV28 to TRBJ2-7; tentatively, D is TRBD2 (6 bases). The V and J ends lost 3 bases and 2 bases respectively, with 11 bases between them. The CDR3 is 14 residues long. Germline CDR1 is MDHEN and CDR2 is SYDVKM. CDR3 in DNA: TGTGCCAGCAGTTTTCCGCTAGCGCCCTACGAGCAGTACTTC. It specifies CASSFPLAPYEQYF.